This T cell receptor (beta chain) was identified during a study of identical twins. This clonotype was detected a few times. V lost 2 bases and J lost 6; bases outside the gene matches: 1. CDR3 size: 13 residues. In TCRdb, the 5' RACE reads were re-called with MiXCR into one record per CDR3 protein. The profile shows about 520,000 distinct CDR3 sequences, less than 25% of them singletons. These data were also reused for a study on T cells expressing NK-cell markers.

This TCR derives from a young woman in good health. The chain is built from TRBV12-3 or TRBV12-4 and TRBJ2-4, with 7 bases that match TRBD1. Sequenced sample: CD4+ T cells sorted from blood. CDR3 sequence reads: CASSLRQGNIQYF. In DNA form, the CDR3 reads TGTGCCAGCAGTTTACGACAGGGAAACATTCAGTACTTC.